The clone carrying this T cell receptor (beta chain) was seen at least ten times. The antigen is unknown. The source of the sample is a study of T-cell reconstitution after alpha-beta-depleted transplantation in children. The TCRbeta library incorporated unique molecular identifiers. In TCRdb, the PCR reads were re-called with MiXCR into one record per CDR3 protein. The sample records roughly 4,000 distinct CDR3 sequences, around 11% being singletons. Study outcomes and limitations: When one year had passed after transplant, most T-cell counts and diversity came from newly produced T cells.

Germline V CDR1 and CDR2: ENHRY, SYGVKD. V shed 0 bases and J 4 bases; nucleotides not matched to a gene: 4. CDR3 length: 16 amino acids. The receptor's source is a male patient between 2 and 10 years old who had a stem cell transplant for acute lymphoblastic leukemia, so the T cells may come from the graft donor. The chain joins TRBV10-3 to TRBJ2-2; 8 bases match TRBD1. The sample consisted of PBMCs, mostly from graft donor cells, taken 60 days after TCRalphabeta/CD19-depleted stem cell transplant. CDR3 DNA sequence: TGTGCCATCAGTGAGTCGCACACAGGGGGCACCGGGGAGCTGTTTTTT. This encodes CAISESHTGGTGELFF.